This record looks at one T cell receptor beta chain sequence and its context. Its antigen is unknown. A much larger clonotype is one base distant, so this may be a read error. The sample belongs to a study of tumor-infiltrating lymphocytes in primary liver carcinoma. Study-wide context: Tumor staging was T1-T3 N0M0; sizes spanned about 4 to 11 cm across. Every sample contained roughly 3.5 to 7.13 million productive TCRbeta reads, and these numbers were similar from one tissue type to another.

CDR3 length: 13 amino acids. CDR1 is SEHNR and CDR2 is FQNEAQ in the germline V gene (reference sequence). Study-level results: The difference in top-250-clone fraction between tumors and blood was significant, favoring tumors (p = 0.039).

The authors took blood RNA from unsorted whole blood and also extracted germline DNA. A primer matching the constant region was used to make TCR beta cDNA from around 550 ng of total RNA. Three nested multiplex PCR rounds of slightly modified ARM-PCR generated TCR beta libraries. TRBV1-TRBV30 forward primers and a C-beta reverse primer were used in the first two PCR rounds, which each ran for ten to eleven cycles. Via MiXCR, TCRdb re-called the multiplex PCR reads, giving one row per CDR3 protein. The sample consists of around 330,000 distinct CDR3 sequences, 60% to 80% of them appearing once. The chain combines TRBV7-9 with TRBJ2-2, with TRBD1 identical over 9 bases. The receptor comes from a man aged 40-55 years with primary liver carcinoma and hepatitis B virus infection. The sequencing sample was made of peripheral blood. The CDR3 spells CARSWTGDGELFF. CDR3 nucleotides: TGTGCCAGAAGCTGGACAGGGGACGGGGAGCTGTTTTTT.